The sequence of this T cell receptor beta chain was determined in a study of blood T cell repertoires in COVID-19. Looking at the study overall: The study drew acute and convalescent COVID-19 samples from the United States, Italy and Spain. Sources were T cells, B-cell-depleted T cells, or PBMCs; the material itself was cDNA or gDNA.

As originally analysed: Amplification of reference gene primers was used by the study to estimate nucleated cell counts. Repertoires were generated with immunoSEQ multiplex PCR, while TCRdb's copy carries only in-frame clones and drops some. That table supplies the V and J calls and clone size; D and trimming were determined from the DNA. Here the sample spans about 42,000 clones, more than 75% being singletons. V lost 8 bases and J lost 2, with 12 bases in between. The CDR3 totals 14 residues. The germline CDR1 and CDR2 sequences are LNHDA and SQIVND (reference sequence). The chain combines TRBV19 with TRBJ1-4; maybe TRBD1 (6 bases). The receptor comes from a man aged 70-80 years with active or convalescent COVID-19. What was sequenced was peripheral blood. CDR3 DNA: TGTGCCAGTCATACAGGGCGGACTAATGAAAAACTGTTTTTT. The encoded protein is CASHTGRTNEKLFF.